This T cell receptor (beta chain) was recorded in a study of neurological immune-mediated disorders. The method for making cDNA was 5'RACE, and it used 10-nucleotide random UMIs. The authors obtained over 200 million TCR-beta sequences from 15-18 subjects per sequencing run. TCRdb re-called the 5' RACE reads with MiXCR, one entry per CDR3 protein. The table shows 55,000 to 65,000 distinct CDR3 sequences, with roughly an eighth occurring only once. This CDR3 has 15 residues. V was pared by 4 bases and J by 7 bases, with 7 bases of the junction left unmatched. The V gene's germline CDR1 is SGHRS and CDR2 YFSETQ. This clonotype was seen repeatedly, ten times or more. Unsorted libraries were generated from 2 million PBMCs held at -80 degrees C.

This rearrangement joins TRBV5-1 to TRBJ2-7; 14 bases agree with TRBD2. The TCR was taken from an older woman with HTLV-1-associated myelopathy (HAM/TSP). Sequencing was carried out using PBMCs. For the CDR3, the DNA is TGCGCCAGCAGCGGAGGACTAGCGGGAGGAAGTGAGCAGTACTTC. Its protein product is CASSGGLAGGSEQYF.